This T cell receptor (beta chain) comes out of a study of blood T cell repertoires in COVID-19. Study-level information: T cells, B-cell-depleted T cells, or PBMCs provided the cDNA or gDNA that served as material.

The germline V gene encodes CDR1 SGHRS and CDR2 YFSETQ. Germline trimming cut 2 bases from V and 7 bases from J; bases unmatched to any gene: 9. This CDR3 region has 16 residues. Allocation to cohorts depended on clinical history reported by the participants. Original processing notes: Reference gene primer amplification yielded estimated nucleated cell counts. Using immunoSEQ multiplex PCR, the repertoire was profiled, and TCRdb retains in-frame clones only, with some absent. V, J and clone size are taken as reported in that table, and D and trimming were inferred from the DNA itself. The data show around 300,000 clones, about 90% seen once.

This TCR was recovered from a young man who had recovered from COVID-19. Source material: PBMCs or T cells enriched from blood (not recorded which). The chain carries TRBV5-1 and TRBJ2-1; 10 bases map to TRBD2. The chain's CDR3 is CASSLLSGGARNEQFF. The CDR3 DNA sequence: TGCGCCAGCAGCTTACTAAGCGGGGGGGCGCGGAATGAGCAGTTCTTC.